This entry concerns a single TCR beta chain. What it binds is unknown. These data are taken from a study of graft-versus-host responses after intestinal transplantation. Overall study: Recipients had transplants, and these were multivisceral, liver-intestinal, or isolated intestinal. Following induction with anti-thymocyte globulin, all recipients were given tacrolimus and steroids for three to four years.

Trimming took 5 bases from V and 4 from J; bases not matched to a gene: 7. The CDR3 has 15 residues. Germline V lookup: CDR1 SEHNR, CDR2 FQNEAQ (reference sequence). Sequencing used immunoSEQ multiplex PCR; TCRdb keeps in-frame clones, though not all of them. Counted here are roughly 89,000 clones, around 91% occurring once; the ten biggest clones make up more than 0.075%. Study-level points and caveats: Researchers found GvH clones in recipient marrow, and some showed up first in ileum or blood. Peak circulating GvH clone levels tracked with early post-transplant HvG declines.

This clonotype originated in a human donor who received an intestinal transplant. The sample here was unstimulated CD4+ T cells sorted from spleen or lymph node cells, taken before intestinal transplant. The chain combines TRBV7-9 with TRBJ1-2; 10 bases are shared with TRBD1. CDR3 in DNA: TGTGCCAGCAGCCCGGGACAGGGGAACCTCTATGGCTACACCTTC. Translation: CASSPGQGNLYGYTF.